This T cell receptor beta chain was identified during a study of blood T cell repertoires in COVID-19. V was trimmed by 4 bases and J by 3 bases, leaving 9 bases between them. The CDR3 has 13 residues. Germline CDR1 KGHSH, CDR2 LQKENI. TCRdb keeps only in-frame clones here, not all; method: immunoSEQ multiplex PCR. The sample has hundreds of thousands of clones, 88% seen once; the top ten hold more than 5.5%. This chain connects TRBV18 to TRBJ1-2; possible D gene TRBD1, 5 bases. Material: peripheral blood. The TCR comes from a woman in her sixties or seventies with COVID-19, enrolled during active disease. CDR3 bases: TGTGCCAGCTCACTACAGGATGACTATGGCTACACCTTC. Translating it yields CASSLQDDYGYTF.